This T cell receptor beta chain appears in the sequencing data of a study of blood T cell repertoires in COVID-19. About the research overall: The analysed material was cDNA or gDNA that came from T cells, B-cell-depleted T cells, or PBMCs.

Sequenced by immunoSEQ multiplex PCR; TCRdb stores in-frame clones only, minus some. The profile covers about 140,000 clones, with 87% appearing a single time and about 11% taken by the ten largest. Only a few counts were recorded for this clone. Clinical histories supplied by participants themselves formed the basis of cohort assignment. Per germline, CDR1 SGHTA and CDR2 FQGNSA. Germline trimming cut 2 bases from V and 1 base from J; bases unmatched to any gene: 12. This CDR3 has 19 residues. V and J are TRBV7-2 and TRBJ1-1, with TRBD1 identical over 11 bases. The sample was PBMCs or T cells enriched from blood (not recorded which). The sequence was obtained from a man aged 55 to 70 who had recovered from COVID-19. Here the CDR3 DNA reads TGTGCCAGCAGCTTAAAGTTAGCGGGGGACAGGGGGACGAACACTGAAGCTTTCTTT. Translating it yields CASSLKLAGDRGTNTEAFF.